This T cell receptor beta chain was recorded in a study of graft-versus-host responses after intestinal transplantation. Study background: Among the recipients, transplants were multivisceral, liver-intestinal, or isolated intestinal. Recipients were all induced with anti-thymocyte globulin, then given tacrolimus and steroids for 3 to 4 years. General study results and limits: Detection of GvH clones occurred in recipient marrow, and some had their first appearance in ileum or blood. Where graft-donor T cell macrochimerism was present, patients had high graft-versus-host to host-versus-graft clonal ratios in allografts.

The germline V gene has CDR1 SNHLY and CDR2 FYNNEI. The ends were cut back, 8 bases at V and 5 bases at J, with 16 bases in the middle. The CDR3 is 14 residues long. Some clones are missing from TCRdb's copy, which holds only in-frame ones; the method was immunoSEQ multiplex PCR. The sample lists tens of thousands of clones; around 90% were seen once. A note on this clone: Its cognate antigen is unknown.

The rearrangement joins TRBV2 to TRBJ2-4; perhaps TRBD2 as D (5 bases). The clonotype originates from a human donor who was the organ donor for an intestinal transplant. This material consisted of unstimulated CD4+ T cells sorted from spleen or lymph node cells, taken before transplant. The CDR3 protein is CASVGPQRENIQYF. The CDR3 nucleotides read TGTGCCAGCGTGGGTCCACAGAGGGAAAACATTCAGTACTTC.